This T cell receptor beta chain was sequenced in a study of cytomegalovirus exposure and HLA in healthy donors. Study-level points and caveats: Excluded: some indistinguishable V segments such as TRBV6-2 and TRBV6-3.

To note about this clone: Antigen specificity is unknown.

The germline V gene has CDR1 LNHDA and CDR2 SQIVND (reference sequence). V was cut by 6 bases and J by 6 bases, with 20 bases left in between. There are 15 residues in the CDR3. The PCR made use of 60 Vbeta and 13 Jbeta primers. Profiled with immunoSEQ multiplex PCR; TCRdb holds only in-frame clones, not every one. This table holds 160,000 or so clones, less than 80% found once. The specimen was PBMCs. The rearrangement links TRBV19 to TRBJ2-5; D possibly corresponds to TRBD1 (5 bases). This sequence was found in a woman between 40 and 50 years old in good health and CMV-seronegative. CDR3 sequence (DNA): TGTGCCAGTAGCCAAACGGGTCCGAAGGGGCAGACCCAGTACTTC. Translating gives CASSQTGPKGQTQYF.